The clone carrying this TCR beta chain has more than one count but fewer than ten. Trimming stripped 1 base from V and 4 bases from J, with 11 bases between. CDR3 length: 15 amino acids. The germline gives CDR1 LGHDT, CDR2 YNNKEL (reference sequence). TCRdb analysed the reads with MiXCR anew, one entry per CDR3 protein. The table shows around 530,000 distinct CDR3 sequences, with 16% occurring only once. This sample was included in a study of T cell repertoires in cytomegalovirus infection. The receptor was isolated from a human donor in good health (CMV status not recorded). Some clones in this sample may be carry-over from other donors' samples. The sample consisted of CD8+ T cells from PBMCs. This chain joins TRBV3-1 and TRBJ2-1; D possibly corresponds to TRBD2 (6 bases). The CDR3 here is CASSQGGAFYNEQFF. The CDR3 DNA reads as TGTGCCAGCAGCCAAGGCGGGGCTTTTTACAATGAGCAGTTCTTC.